This T cell receptor (beta chain) was profiled in a study of blood T cells in healthy people across ages (dated by TCRdb to about 2015). For context, the study as a whole: In model experiments, template switching captured roughly one uniquely barcoded TCR beta cDNA molecule for every two T cells. Age-related changes in TCR beta repertoire diversity were measured in the study by deep sequencing normalized with unique cDNA molecular identifiers. Donors were grouped into four age groups: young (average about 15 years), middle-aged (around 39), aged (approximately 67) and long-lived (approximately 78). To avoid experimental bias, donors of different ages were distributed randomly across sequencing lanes. Two additional independent replicas of 1 million unique cDNA reads from the same blood draw were analyzed for two donors (one aged 18 to 30 and one aged 80 or older).

V was cut back by 1 base and J by 4 bases, leaving a gap of 21 bases between them. Sequences SGHAT (CDR1) and FQNNGV (CDR2) are obtained from the germline V gene. The CDR3 covers 18 residues, taking in both the cysteine and the phenylalanine. The only DNA kept is the CDR3, 54 bases in frame from the first base. Libraries were constructed by 5' RACE. Instrument on record: Illumina HiSeq 2500. A second about 7 to 12 cycle PCR used a sample-barcoded 5' primer and a J-beta primer mix. Each TCR beta cDNA molecule received a unique molecular identifier from a template-switch 5' adaptor carrying 12 random nucleotides. Each sample yielded at least 2.5 million CDR3-containing paired-end reads. First-strand cDNA was synthesized from all RNA with the Mint cDNA synthesis kit, primed by a TRBC-specific oligonucleotide. Following uracil-DNA glycosylase treatment, a first 18-cycle PCR with universal primers M1SS and BC2_uni_R was performed on all cDNA. In the source study's methods: Each sample was normalized by randomly selecting 1 million high-quality reads, each carrying a distinct molecular identifier. Reads sharing molecular identifiers were discarded rather than binned into consensus sequences. MiTCR, set to a Q25 quality threshold and the strictest error-elimination algorithm, was used for CDR3 identification, clonotype clustering and error correction. Lower-bound total TCR beta diversity was estimated with a nonparametric unseen species model using Euler transformation. Starting from the raw public reads, TCRdb applied fastp trimming at Q25, assembled clones with MiXCR and retained in-frame beta chains. Every entry covers one CDR3 protein and lists the most common genes and DNA from its rows. The V and J calls and clone size are TCRdb's, not the authors'. For this sample there are under 2 million distinct CDR3 sequences; 30% to 35% appear just once. The top ten hold around 10% of the sample.

The donors were some 39 Caucasian individuals from Russia, aged about 6 to 95 years, who were systemically healthy. Around 10 milliliters of peripheral blood were collected from each donor into EDTA-treated Vacutainer tubes. Ficoll-Paque density-gradient centrifugation was used to isolate PBMCs, with at least 6.5 million per sample. Trizol reagent was used to extract total RNA from PBMCs, with at least 6 micrograms per sample. The percentages of naive CD45RAhigh/CD27high T cells were determined by flow cytometry on a PBMC aliquot from every donor. General conclusions and limits of the study: Compared with the aged group, the long-lived group had more naive CD4+ T cells, fewer expanded clones and increased TCR diversity, suggesting age selection. Estimates of total diversity from one million sequenced T cells were regarded as lower bounds and underestimates. The percentage of naive T cells measured by flow cytometry correlated strongly with observed TCR beta diversity. Donor CMV infection status was unknown, potentially confounding age-related changes in expanded clonotypes. As age increased, observed TCR beta diversity per million T cells dropped in a roughly linear way, and a significant reduction was already evident by age roughly 40. Because profiling used bulk unsorted PBMCs, naive and antigen-experienced compartments could not be compared conclusively.

This clonotype was observed at least ten times. Its antigen target is currently unknown. No qualities accompany the bases; no much larger clone lies one base away. The sample comprised blood. The chain joins TRBV11-2 to TRBJ2-3; the D gene may be TRBD1 or TRBD2, since each aligns over 5 bases. The receptor's source is a woman aged 25-40 years in good health. The CDR3 protein: CASSLGTLLGDNPDTQYF. The DNA reads TGTGCCAGCAGCTTAGGTACCCTCCTGGGGGATAATCCAGATACGCAGTATTTT.